This TCR beta chain was identified during a study of monozygotic twins with cystic fibrosis. Assay used: immunoSEQ multiplex PCR; TCRdb lists only in-frame clones, some missing. This sample has about 35,000 clones, with approximately 72% found just once. The V gene lost 1 base and the J gene lost 4 bases, with 22 bases spanning the gap. The CDR3 has 18 amino acids. Germline assignment: CDR1 MGHRA and CDR2 YSYEKL. Sequences were obtained from blood. The sequence was obtained from a girl aged 5 to 17 with cystic fibrosis. The V call is TRBV4-1, the J call TRBJ1-1, with D perhaps matching TRBD1 (6 bases). CDR3 bases: TGCGCCAGCAGCCAAGGAGGCTGGGGGGCGGCGTATAGCACTGAAGCTTTCTTT. Encoded protein: CASSQGGWGAAYSTEAFF.